The clone carrying this T cell receptor (beta chain) was seen only a few times. Its antigen remains unknown. Germline V gives CDR1 SQVTM, CDR2 ANQGSEA. This CDR3 spans 17 amino acids. The V gene lost 6 bases and the J gene lost 0 bases, with 18 bases spanning the gap. The data derive from a study of CD8+ T cells in alopecia areata. For the study at large: Patients received oral tofacitinib, 5 to 10 mg twice daily, for moderate-to-severe alopecia areata.

Study-level points and caveats: An increase in clonality over normal scalp was evident in lesional scalp, especially alopecia totalis/universalis.

Extraction and reverse transcription of RNA yielded cDNA as the sequencing template. Method: immunoSEQ multiplex PCR; TCRdb's copy keeps in-frame clones and lacks some. Among some 110,000 clones listed, roughly two fifths were seen once. J is TRBJ2-6 and V is TRBV29-1; tentative D call: TRBD2 (6 bases). The source of this sequence is a human donor with alopecia areata. What was sequenced was CD4+ T cells sorted from blood. In nucleotides, the CDR3 is TGCAGCGTATTATCCGGGACTTATAGCTCTGGGGCCAACGTCCTGACTTTC. Translating it yields CSVLSGTYSSGANVLTF.